These 25 T cell receptor beta chains share one sample of origin, sequenced in a study of T-cell memory formation after mild COVID-19. TCRdb reprocessed the 5' RACE reads via MiXCR and lists one record per CDR3 protein. The profile shows fewer than 450,000 distinct CDR3 sequences, approximately 24% of them singletons. The specimen was PBMCs or a T cell subset sorted from them (not recorded which). The receptors were sampled from an adult woman who had mild COVID-19 (a few samples of this study predate the infection). Cell type and time point are not known.

The chain carries TRBV7-9 and TRBJ2-7, with D unclear. V was shortened by 4 bases and J by 2 bases, with 12 bases between the two germline ends. Germline lookup yields CDR1 SEHNR and CDR2 FQNEAQ (reference sequence). This CDR3 spans 14 amino acids. This CDR3 reads CASSSESGAYEQYF. The CDR3, as DNA: TGTGCCAGCAGCTCTGAATCTGGGGCCTACGAGCAGTACTTC.

This clonotype occurred a few times. This sequence joins TRBV5-1 and TRBJ2-2; 7 nucleotides match TRBD2. Germline trimming cut 4 bases from V and 1 base from J; bases unmatched to any gene: 10. The germline gives CDR1 SGHRS, CDR2 YFSETQ. The CDR3 has 17 residues. The CDR3 loop is CASSLTEAGKNTGELFF. CDR3 coding DNA: TGCGCCAGCAGCCTCACCGAAGCGGGGAAGAACACCGGGGAGCTGTTTTTT.

In its sample, this clonotype was seen a few times. This chain uses TRBV12-3 or TRBV12-4 with TRBJ1-2; no firm D call. This CDR3 is 13 amino acids long. V was shortened by 5 bases and J by 4 bases, with 11 bases between the two germline ends. The chain's CDR3 is CASSAGVLYGYTF. As DNA, the CDR3 is TGTGCCAGCAGTGCCGGGGTCCTCTATGGCTACACCTTC.

The chain employs TRBV12-3 or TRBV12-4 and TRBJ2-7; TRBD1 matches 7 bases. Trimming at V came to 4 bases and at J to 6 bases, leaving 9 bases not matched to a gene. This CDR3 contains 14 residues. CDR3 sequence: CASSSRTGRTEQYF. In nucleotides, the CDR3 is TGTGCCAGCAGTTCGAGGACAGGTCGGACCGAGCAGTACTTC.

This sequence joins TRBV15 and TRBJ1-2; 10 positions match TRBD1. The CDR3 length is 14 residues. Germline trimming cut 8 bases from V and 4 bases from J; bases unmatched to any gene: 7. CDR1 and CDR2 (germline): LNHNV, YYDKDF (reference sequence). CDR3 amino acids: CATGDRGFVYGYTF. In DNA form, the CDR3 reads TGTGCCACCGGGGACAGGGGTTTTGTCTATGGCTACACCTTC. Full variable domain (rest looked up from reference TRBV15 and TRBJ1-2): DAMVIQNPRYQVTQFGKPVTLSCSQTLNHNVMYWYQQKSSQAPKLLFHYYDKDFNNEADTPDNFQSRRPNTSFCFLDIRSPGLGDTAMYLCATGDRGFVYGYTFGSGTRLTVV.

This sequence joins TRBV7-9 and TRBJ2-1; D is uncertain. CDR1 is SEHNR, CDR2 FQNEAQ, per germline (reference sequence). The V end lost 4 bases, the J end lost 0 bases, and 10 bases lay between the germline ends. This CDR3 has 15 amino acids. The CDR3 spells CASSSFPSSYNEQFF. CDR3 nucleotides: TGTGCCAGCAGCTCCTTCCCGAGCTCCTACAATGAGCAGTTCTTC.

This clonotype was seen a handful of times. The chain employs TRBV5-1 and TRBJ2-3; D is undetermined. Per germline, CDR1 SGHRS and CDR2 YFSETQ. CDR3 length equals 15 residues. The germline V and J ends were trimmed by 4 bases and 0 bases, with 12 bases remaining between them. CDR3 sequence reads: CASSVLGMSTDTQYF. The CDR3 DNA reads as TGCGCCAGCAGCGTTTTGGGAATGAGCACAGATACGCAGTATTTT.

The chain carries TRBV7-9 and TRBJ2-7; D gene ambiguous. Trimming removed 8 bases from V and 4 bases from J, with 9 bases in between. Per the germline V gene, CDR1 is SEHNR and CDR2 is FQNEAQ (reference sequence). CDR3 length: 11 amino acids. CDR3 sequence: CASDKGYEQYF. In DNA form, the CDR3 reads TGTGCCAGCGACAAGGGATACGAGCAGTACTTC.

This clonotype was detected a few times. CDR3 DNA: TGTGCCACCAGCGACACGAATAATTCACCCCTCCACTTT. Translated: CATSDTNNSPLHF. The chain links TRBV15 to TRBJ1-6; D remains ambiguous. V gave up 5 bases and J gave up 5 bases, with 7 bases separating them. Germline lookup yields CDR1 LNHNV and CDR2 YYDKDF (reference sequence). The CDR3 consists of 13 residues.

This clonotype was counted between two and nine times. This chain uses TRBV5-1 with TRBJ2-3; 11 nucleotides match TRBD1. The germline V gene has CDR1 SGHRS and CDR2 YFSETQ. The CDR3 loop spans 18 amino acids. The V and J ends lost 4 bases and 1 base, in that order; junction bases with no gene match: 11. CDR3 coding DNA: TGCGCCAGCAGCCCTCCGGGACAGGGGGTGATTGGCACAGATACGCAGTATTTT. It encodes CASSPPGQGVIGTDTQYF.

This chain connects TRBV5-1 to TRBJ2-5, with unresolved D. V was cut by 7 bases and J by 7 bases, with 11 bases left in between. The germline gives CDR1 SGHRS, CDR2 YFSETQ. The CDR3 has 11 amino acids. Here the CDR3 DNA reads TGCGCCAGCGGGGATAAGGGGACCCAGTACTTC. It translates to CASGDKGTQYF.

The rearrangement links TRBV7-9 to TRBJ1-6, with a tentative D call TRBD1 (6 bases). Trimming pared 5 bases from V and 14 bases from J, leaving 22 bases between. The germline V gene encodes CDR1 SEHNR and CDR2 FQNEAQ (reference sequence). The CDR3 extends over 15 amino acids. CDR3 bases: TGTGCCAGCAGCATCTTGACCGCGGGGGCAGGGGCCCTCCACTTT. Encoded protein: CASSILTAGAGALHF.

V usage is TRBV6-2 or TRBV6-3 and J usage is TRBJ2-1; D is unresolved. Germline CDR1 is MNHEY and CDR2 is SVGEGT. This CDR3 has 11 residues. Trimming stripped 8 bases from V and 8 bases from J, with 10 bases between. The CDR3 loop reads CASRFVDEQFF. The CDR3, as DNA: TGTGCCAGCCGATTCGTTGATGAGCAGTTCTTC.

This clonotype was seen more than once but under ten times. The chain recombines TRBV24-1 with TRBJ2-2, with TRBD2 identical over 11 bases. Germline CDR1 is KGHDR and CDR2 is SFDVKD. The junction had 6 bases not matched to a gene; V was cut back by 3 bases and J by 7 bases. The CDR3 sequence is 16 residues long. The CDR3 loop is CATSDTLAGEVGELFF. DNA of the CDR3: TGTGCCACCAGTGATACACTAGCGGGAGAAGTCGGGGAGCTGTTTTTT.

This clonotype has just a few counts. DNA for the CDR3: TGTGCCAGCAGTAAGGATACAGATACGCAGTATTTT. Encoded protein: CASSKDTDTQYF. V usage is TRBV2 and J usage is TRBJ2-3; D ambiguous. The CDR3 covers 12 residues. CDR1 and CDR2 (germline): SNHLY, FYNNEI. V shed 5 bases and J shed 3 bases, with 6 bases lying between them.

J is TRBJ2-3 and V is TRBV4-3; no firm D call. This CDR3 comprises 14 residues. V lost 1 base and J lost 1, with 6 bases in between. From germline, CDR1 is LGHNA and CDR2 YSLEER. The CDR3 DNA reads TGCGCCAGCAGCCAAGCTTTTGGCACAGATACGCAGTATTTT. Amino acids: CASSQAFGTDTQYF.

Only a few counts were recorded for this clonotype. The CDR3 nucleotides are TGTGCCAGCAGTGATGACTGGGTCACCGGGGAGCTGTTTTTT. Its protein product is CASSDDWVTGELFF. The chain recombines TRBV6-6 with TRBJ2-2; D remains unclear. This CDR3 has 14 amino acids. Trimming took 5 bases from V and 4 from J, leaving 11 bases between them. Germline-derived CDR1 and CDR2 are MNHNY and SVGAGI (reference sequence).

This clonotype was counted only a few times. V is TRBV14 and J is TRBJ2-1, with D unresolved. The V gene lost 1 base and the J gene lost 7 bases, with 14 bases spanning the gap. Looked up from germline, CDR1 is SGHDN and CDR2 is FVKESK. The length of the CDR3 is 15 residues. This CDR3 reads CASSQVGSPINEQFF. CDR3 DNA: TGTGCCAGCAGCCAAGTTGGTTCCCCTATTAATGAGCAGTTCTTC.

The chain carries TRBV6-2 or TRBV6-3 and TRBJ2-5; TRBD2 matches at 8 bases. The CDR3 is made up of 15 amino acids. Germline trimming cut 2 bases from V and 4 bases from J; bases unmatched to any gene: 6. CDR1 and CDR2 from the germline V gene are MNHEY and SVGEGT. CDR3 in amino acids: CASSYVPAGGETQYF. CDR3 in DNA: TGTGCCAGCAGTTACGTTCCGGCGGGGGGAGAGACCCAGTACTTC.

This clonotype has only a few counts. V gene TRBV20-1 combines with J gene TRBJ2-7; 11 bases are shared with TRBD2. Germline V gives CDR1 DFQATT, CDR2 SNEGSKA (reference sequence). The CDR3 runs 14 residues. V was pared by 1 base and J by 5 bases, with 4 bases of the junction left unmatched. DNA for the CDR3: TGCAGTGCTAGAGCGACTAGCGGGACGGACGAGCAGTACTTC. Encoded protein: CSARATSGTDEQYF.

Only a few counts were recorded for this clonotype. At one boundary the junction diverges from the germline segment, which might be a read error. The chain uses TRBV11-2 and TRBJ1-2, with D possibly matching TRBD1 (6 bases). This CDR3 region has 12 residues. Germline V CDR1 and CDR2: SGHAT, FQNNGV. The CDR3 spells CASSIPGQPPFF. The CDR3 nucleotides read TGTGCCAGCAGTATTCCCGGACAGCCACCTTTCTTC.

The V call is TRBV9, the J call TRBJ2-3, with 12 bases lining up with TRBD2. The CDR3 has 16 amino acids. The J segment lost 3 bases and the V segment lost 3 bases, leaving 5 bases of the junction unmatched. Germline V CDR1 and CDR2: SGDLS, YYNGEE. The CDR3 region has the DNA TGTGCCAGCAGCGCGACTAGCGGGGGTCAGACAGATACGCAGTATTTT. Encoded protein: CASSATSGGQTDTQYF.

At least ten counts were recorded for this clonotype. This chain links TRBV5-6 with TRBJ1-2; a possible D gene is TRBD1 (6 bases). The CDR3 is made up of 16 amino acids. V lost 4 bases to trimming and J lost 0 bases, with 16 bases between them. CDR1 is SGHDT and CDR2 is YYEEEE in the germline V gene. As DNA, the CDR3 is TGTGCCAGCAGCCCGGCGGCGGCAGGGGCTAACTATGGCTACACCTTC. Translated, it gives CASSPAAAGANYGYTF.

This chain uses TRBV11-2 with TRBJ2-1; 7 bases line up with TRBD2. V gave up 2 bases and J gave up 10 bases; unmatched junction bases: 8. CDR3 length equals 14 residues. Germline lookup yields CDR1 SGHAT and CDR2 FQNNGV. This CDR3 reads CASSLSPRGEEQFF. CDR3 coding DNA: TGTGCCAGCAGCTTAAGCCCACGGGGGGAGGAGCAGTTCTTC.

This clonotype turned up a few times. This rearrangement joins TRBV20-1 to TRBJ2-2; D might be TRBD1 or TRBD2, each matching 5 bases. The CDR3 covers 15 residues. Germline-derived CDR1 and CDR2 are DFQATT and SNEGSKA (reference sequence). The V gene lost 5 bases and the J gene lost 8 bases, with 21 bases spanning the gap. Here the CDR3 DNA reads TGCAGTGCTGGCCGGGGCCAAGGAGACGGGGGGGAGCTGTTTTTT. Its translation: CSAGRGQGDGGELFF.